These 4 T cell receptor beta chains were all obtained from the same sample, sequenced in a study of T cells in narcolepsy. The repertoire was sequenced with immunoSEQ multiplex PCR; TCRdb's copy has only in-frame clones and lacks some. Counted here are about 14,000 clones, roughly nine tenths occurring once; the ten biggest clones make up about 1.8%. The source material was CD45RA- memory CD4+ T cells from PBMCs. These receptors all stem from a human donor with narcolepsy.

This clone came up once. The chain uses TRBV7-9 and TRBJ2-1; maybe TRBD2 (6 bases). This CDR3 has 13 amino acids. Germline CDR1 reads SEHNR; CDR2 reads FQNEAQ (reference sequence). V dropped 5 bases and J dropped 5 bases, with 10 bases sitting between them. CDR3 DNA: TGTGCCAGCAGCCCGACTAGTGACAATGAGCAGTTCTTC. It translates to CASSPTSDNEQFF.

The gene calls are TRBV19 and TRBJ1-2, with D hard to call. Trimming removed 1 base at V and 5 bases at J, with 8 bases between. Germline V gives CDR1 LNHDA, CDR2 SQIVND (reference sequence). This CDR3 is 13 amino acids long. The CDR3 DNA follows: TGTGCCAGTAGTATAGGAGGCGGGTATGGCTACACCTTC. Protein sequence: CASSIGGGYGYTF.

This chain links TRBV2 with TRBJ1-5; 8 bases align to TRBD1. This CDR3 is 16 amino acids long. The germline CDR1 and CDR2 sequences are SNHLY and FYNNEI. Trimming removed 2 bases from V and 4 bases from J; junction bases left unmatched: 7. As DNA, the CDR3 is TGTGCCAGCAGTGAACTACAGGGGGATTTTAATCAGCCCCAGCATTTT. Residues: CASSELQGDFNQPQHF.

The V call is TRBV7-9, the J call TRBJ1-5, with D possibly TRBD1 on 5 matching bases. The CDR3 spans 17 residues. V dropped 1 base and J dropped 5 bases, with 18 bases sitting between them. Looked up from germline, CDR1 is SEHNR and CDR2 is FQNEAQ (reference sequence). The CDR3 sequence is CASSLGVGGAPYQPQHF. The DNA for the CDR3 is TGTGCCAGCAGCTTAGGAGTCGGCGGGGCGCCGTATCAGCCCCAGCATTTT.